These T cell receptor beta chains were read from a single sample in a study of identifying expanded T cells in peripheral blood. The assay was immunoSEQ multiplex PCR, and TCRdb's table has in-frame clones only and misses some. Of tens of thousands of clones listed, 84% are singletons. Sequences were obtained from blood. These receptors were obtained from a person aged 18 to 70 in good health. The CDR3 runs from the conserved cysteine through the conserved F or W. The order of the fields is CDR3 protein, CDR3 DNA, clone size, CDR3 length, V gene, D gene, J gene. D genes are given only for firm matches. Only some rows state a clone size, as once, few, many or a class for expanded clones.

CASNVDPGGSGGYTF,TGTGCCAGCAATGTCGACCCCGGGGGATCTGGTGGCTACACCTTC,NA,15,TRBV6-1,NA,TRBJ1-2
CASSYGQATNEKLFF,TGTGCCAGCAGTTACGGCCAGGCAACTAATGAAAAACTGTTTTTT,NA,15,TRBV6-5,NA,TRBJ1-4
CASSQVETAANTGELFF,TGTGCCAGCAGCCAAGTAGAAACAGCAGCGAACACCGGGGAGCTGTTTTTT,NA,17,TRBV4-2,NA,TRBJ2-2
CASSPGQVRGYTF,TGTGCCAGCAGCCCCGGACAAGTCCGCGGCTACACCTTC,few,13,TRBV7-9,NA,TRBJ1-2
CASSSLAGLRNQPQHF,TGTGCCAGCAGTTCCCTGGCGGGGCTCCGCAATCAGCCCCAGCATTTT,NA,16,TRBV28,NA,TRBJ1-5
CASSFSQGTGGNTIYF,TGTGCCAGCAGTTTTTCGCAAGGGACAGGGGGAAACACCATATATTTT,NA,16,TRBV28,TRBD1,TRBJ1-3
CATAGGTSGTETQYF,TGTGCCACTGCTGGGGGGACTAGCGGGACGGAGACCCAGTACTTC,NA,15,TRBV15,TRBD2,TRBJ2-5
CASSLRGSNYGYTF,TGTGCCAGCAGCTTAAGGGGGTCTAACTATGGCTACACCTTC,NA,14,TRBV7-8,NA,TRBJ1-2
CAWSRAATQYF,TGTGCCTGGAGTCGTGCAGCTACGCAGTATTTT,once,11,TRBV30,NA,TRBJ2-3
CASSTNSGTGSEKLFF,TGTGCCAGCAGTACCAATTCCGGGACAGGGAGCGAAAAACTGTTTTTT,NA,16,TRBV27,TRBD1,TRBJ1-4
CASSLDQGPGQPQHF,TGTGCCAGCAGCTTAGATCAGGGGCCGGGGCAGCCCCAGCATTTT,NA,15,TRBV11-2,NA,TRBJ1-5
CASTHSGANVLTF,TGTGCCAGCACCCACTCTGGGGCCAACGTCCTGACTTTC,NA,13,TRBV27,NA,TRBJ2-6
CATSILSSLVDTQYF,TGTGCCACCAGCATACTGAGTTCCTTAGTAGATACGCAGTATTTT,NA,15,TRBV15,NA,TRBJ2-3
CASQGVSYEQYF,TGTGCCTCCCAAGGGGTCTCCTACGAGCAGTACTTC,few,12,TRBV27,NA,TRBJ2-7
CASSPRVPRGDSWDTQYF,TGTGCCAGCTCACCACGAGTCCCCCGGGGGGACTCTTGGGATACGCAGTATTTT,once,18,TRBV18,TRBD2,TRBJ2-3
CATIQRTEAFF,TGTGCCACTATTCAGCGGACTGAAGCTTTCTTT,NA,11,TRBV19,NA,TRBJ1-1
CSVLITDTQYF,TGCAGTGTTCTTATTACAGATACGCAGTATTTT,NA,11,TRBV20-1,NA,TRBJ2-3
CASSQETGKNTGELFF,TGCGCCAGCAGCCAAGAGACAGGGAAAAACACCGGGGAGCTGTTTTTT,NA,16,TRBV4-3,TRBD1,TRBJ2-2
CASSATDLNTEAFF,TGTGCCAGCAGTGCGACAGATTTGAACACTGAAGCTTTCTTT,NA,14,TRBV27,NA,TRBJ1-1
CASSPSQGGNTGELFF,TGTGCCAGCTCACCTTCGCAAGGGGGCAACACCGGGGAGCTGTTTTTT,NA,16,TRBV18,TRBD1,TRBJ2-2
CASRTGTGNSYEQYF,TGTGCCAGCAGGACCGGGACAGGGAACTCCTACGAGCAGTACTTC,NA,15,TRBV2,TRBD1,TRBJ2-7
CASSIIAGGEVNEQFF,TGTGCCAGCAGCATCATAGCGGGAGGCGAGGTAAATGAGCAGTTCTTC,NA,16,TRBV9,TRBD2,TRBJ2-1
CSGIQLLTEAFF,TGCAGCGGGATACAGTTACTCACTGAAGCTTTCTTT,NA,12,TRBV29-1,NA,TRBJ1-1
CASSADRGLHSGELFF,TGTGCCAGCAGCGCCGACAGGGGGCTTCATTCCGGGGAGCTGTTTTTT,NA,16,TRBV7-3,TRBD1,TRBJ2-2
CANRRGANYGYTF,TGTGCCAACAGGAGGGGGGCCAACTATGGCTACACCTTC,NA,13,TRBV2,NA,TRBJ1-2
CASSVTSGSYEQYF,TGTGCCAGCAGCGTAACTAGCGGTAGTTACGAGCAGTACTTC,NA,14,TRBV9,TRBD2,TRBJ2-7
CASSSRLAGDEQYF,TGTGCCAGCAGCTCTAGACTAGCGGGAGACGAGCAGTACTTC,NA,14,TRBV11-3,TRBD2,TRBJ2-7
CASSDSREGTDTQYF,TGTGCCAGCAGTGACTCGCGGGAGGGCACAGATACGCAGTATTTT,NA,15,TRBV6-4,TRBD2,TRBJ2-3
CSVEVNGPEAFF,TGCAGCGTTGAGGTAAACGGACCTGAAGCTTTCTTT,NA,12,TRBV29-1,NA,TRBJ1-1
CASIPRAGGYGYTF,TGTGCCAGCATTCCCCGGGCGGGAGGCTATGGCTACACCTTC,NA,14,TRBV2,NA,TRBJ1-2
CASSGDSGSSSYNEQFF,TGTGCCAGCAGTGGTGATAGCGGGTCCAGCTCCTACAATGAGCAGTTCTTC,NA,17,TRBV25-1,TRBD2,TRBJ2-1
CASSYSTAGGADTQYF,TGTGCCAGCAGTTACTCGACAGCGGGAGGCGCAGATACGCAGTATTTT,NA,16,TRBV6-6,TRBD2,TRBJ2-3
CASSNRGGDGYTF,TGTGCCAGCAGCAACAGGGGGGGCGATGGCTACACCTTC,NA,13,TRBV7-2,TRBD1,TRBJ1-2
CASSGLLAVGNEQFF,TGTGCCAGCAGTGGCCTACTAGCGGTTGGCAATGAGCAGTTCTTC,NA,15,TRBV6-1,TRBD2,TRBJ2-1
CASSYGDREGAEAFF,TGTGCCAGCAGTTATGGGGACAGGGAAGGGGCTGAAGCTTTCTTT,NA,15,TRBV6-5,TRBD1,TRBJ1-1
CASSETGASNQPQHF,TGTGCCAGCAGTGAAACTGGGGCGTCGAATCAGCCCCAGCATTTT,few,15,TRBV2,NA,TRBJ1-5
CASSFRTGTGRRTNEKLFF,TGTGCCAGCAGTTTTAGGACCGGGACAGGGAGGAGAACTAATGAAAAACTGTTTTTT,NA,19,TRBV11-2,TRBD1,TRBJ1-4
CASSVDTGGEQFF,TGTGCCAGCAGCGTAGATACAGGGGGTGAGCAGTTCTTC,once,13,TRBV9,TRBD1,TRBJ2-1
CASSAASATTNEKLFF,TGTGCCAGCAGCGCAGCCTCAGCTACAACTAATGAAAAACTGTTTTTT,NA,16,TRBV9,NA,TRBJ1-4
CASSFGIRTSGRAKDTQYF,TGTGCCAGCAGCTTTGGGATACGGACTAGCGGGAGGGCCAAAGATACGCAGTATTTT,NA,19,TRBV7-8,TRBD2,TRBJ2-3
CASSQLGRAAYNEQFF,TGCGCCAGCAGCCAGTTGGGGAGGGCGGCCTACAATGAGCAGTTCTTC,NA,16,TRBV4-1,TRBD2,TRBJ2-1
CASSRGVSEAFF,TGTGCCAGCAGCCGGGGGGTCTCCGAAGCTTTCTTT,NA,12,TRBV11-3,NA,TRBJ1-1
CATSRDLQSGELFF,TGTGCCACCAGCAGAGATCTACAGTCCGGGGAGCTGTTTTTT,NA,14,TRBV15,NA,TRBJ2-2
CASSEGLETQYF,TGTGCCAGCAGTGAAGGGTTGGAGACCCAGTACTTC,NA,12,TRBV2,NA,TRBJ2-5
CASSLEGKLFF,TGCGCCAGCAGCTTGGAGGGAAAACTGTTTTTT,NA,11,TRBV5-1,NA,TRBJ1-4
CASSPGGNQPQHF,TGTGCCAGCTCACCTGGGGGCAATCAGCCCCAGCATTTT,NA,13,TRBV18,NA,TRBJ1-5
CASSIGNEQFF,TGTGCCAGTAGTATCGGTAATGAGCAGTTCTTC,NA,11,TRBV19,NA,TRBJ2-1